The next 24 T cell receptor beta chains were all read from a single sample in a study of CD8+ T cells in alopecia areata. The sequencing template was cDNA reverse transcribed from extracted RNA. Profiled with immunoSEQ multiplex PCR; TCRdb holds only in-frame clones, not every one. The table shows fewer than 200,000 clones, with approximately 70% occurring only once. Sequencing was performed on CD8+ T cells sorted from blood, taken at week 0. These receptor sequences come from a human donor with alopecia areata.

Only one count was recorded for this clone. This chain uses TRBV15 with TRBJ2-3; 10 bases line up with TRBD2. The CDR3 is made up of 15 amino acids. Per the germline V gene, CDR1 is LNHNV and CDR2 is YYDKDF (reference sequence). The V gene end was trimmed by 4 bases and the J gene end by 2 bases; junction bases not matched to a gene: 3. The DNA of the CDR3 is TGTGCCACCAGCAATGGACTAGCGGCCACAGATACGCAGTATTTT. It is translated as CATSNGLAATDTQYF. The entire variable domain, with the rest obtained from reference TRBV15 and TRBJ2-3, is as follows: DAMVIQNPRYQVTQFGKPVTLSCSQTLNHNVMYWYQQKSSQAPKLLFHYYDKDFNNEADTPDNFQSRRPNTSFCFLDIRSPGLGDTAMYLCATSNGLAATDTQYFGPGTRLTVL.

This clone was observed a few times. The chain couples TRBV29-1 to TRBJ1-2; D perhaps matches TRBD1 (6 bases). CDR3 length: 14 amino acids. V dropped 2 bases and J dropped 4 bases, with 14 bases sitting between them. The germline V gene encodes CDR1 SQVTM and CDR2 ANQGSEA. The CDR3 bases are TGCAGCGTTGAACGGGACATTTTCCCCTATGGCTACACCTTC. This encodes CSVERDIFPYGYTF.

About this clone itself: Other nucleotide sequences from this sample produce the same CDR3. V gene TRBV5-6 combines with J gene TRBJ1-5; possibly TRBD1 for D (6 bases). The CDR3 spans 15 residues. The V and J ends lost 2 bases and 0 bases respectively, with 9 bases between them. In germline, CDR1 is SGHDT, CDR2 YYEEEE. CDR3 in DNA: TGTGCCAGCAGCTTAGGGGGTTATAGCAATCAGCCCCAGCATTTT. The encoded protein is CASSLGGYSNQPQHF.

The rearrangement uses TRBV23-1 and TRBJ2-7, with D tentatively TRBD1 (6 bases). Being an ORF, TRBV23-1 has a function that is uncertain. V lost 7 bases and J 3 bases, leaving 13 bases between the germline ends. CDR3 length: 13 amino acids. CDR3 sequence reads: CASKGRGSYEQYF. CDR3 nucleotides: TGCGCCAGCAAGGGCAGGGGAAGCTACGAGCAGTACTTC.

The V gene is TRBV13, the J gene TRBJ1-6; D unclear. Germline CDR1 is PRHDT and CDR2 is FYEKMQ (reference sequence). The CDR3 totals 13 residues. V was clipped by 3 bases and J by 7 bases, with 7 bases between them. CDR3 protein: CASSFTRNSPLHF. The CDR3 DNA sequence: TGTGCCAGCAGCTTTACCAGGAATTCACCCCTCCACTTT.

J is TRBJ2-4 and V is TRBV18, with 8 bases matching TRBD1. Trimming cost V 5 bases and J 7 bases; bases outside gene matches: 7. The CDR3 has 14 residues. The V gene's germline CDR1 is KGHSH and CDR2 LQKENI. The CDR3 loop reads CASSYRDRRNIQYF. The CDR3, as DNA: TGTGCCAGCTCATACCGGGACAGGAGGAACATTCAGTACTTC.

The V and J genes are TRBV7-9 and TRBJ1-6; TRBD1 agrees at 7 bases. Germline loops: CDR1 SEHNR, CDR2 FQNEAQ (reference sequence). The CDR3 spans 12 residues. V shed 5 bases and J 13 bases; nucleotides not matched to a gene: 5. The CDR3 loop reads CASSPQGGPLHF. The CDR3 bases are TGTGCCAGCAGCCCCCAGGGGGGCCCCCTCCACTTT.

J is TRBJ1-2 and V is TRBV30; TRBD1 matches 9 bases. There are 12 residues in the CDR3. Per germline, CDR1 GTSNPN and CDR2 SVGIG (reference sequence). J gave up 6 bases and V 6 bases, and 5 bases lay outside the gene matches. The DNA for the CDR3 is TGTGCCTGTACACAGGGGGCGAATGGCTACACCTTC. Residues: CACTQGANGYTF.

The rearrangement joins TRBV10-1 to TRBJ1-4; 7 nucleotides match TRBD1. Germline-derived CDR1 and CDR2 are WNHNN and SYGVQD (reference sequence). J was trimmed by 5 bases and V by 5 bases; bases with no gene match: 11. The CDR3 covers 16 residues. The CDR3 here is CASSLGQLGGNEKLFF. The CDR3 coding sequence is TGCGCCAGCAGTTTGGGACAGCTTGGTGGAAATGAAAAACTGTTTTTT.

The genes are TRBV27 and TRBJ1-6; 7 nucleotides line up with TRBD1. Germline CDR1 reads MNHEY; CDR2 reads SMNVEV (reference sequence). The CDR3 is 17 amino acids. J lost 6 bases, V lost 3 bases, and 11 bases had no gene match. The CDR3 region has the DNA TGTGCCAGCAGTTTTTTACAAACCGGGACAGTTAATTCACCCCTCCACTTT. Translated, it gives CASSFLQTGTVNSPLHF.

The genes are TRBV9 and TRBJ1-5; tentatively, D is TRBD1 (6 bases). Trimming removed 4 bases from V and 5 bases from J, with 16 bases in between. The CDR3 totals 15 residues. Germline CDR1 and CDR2: SGDLS and YYNGEE. The CDR3 coding sequence is TGTGCCAGCAGCCCCGAGGTAGGGGGACATCAGCCCCAGCATTTT. It translates to CASSPEVGGHQPQHF.

This clone has only a few counts. The rearrangement links TRBV5-6 to TRBJ2-2, with TRBD2 as a possible D gene (6 bases). The V gene lost 4 bases and the J gene lost 7 bases, with 11 bases spanning the gap. CDR1 and CDR2 (germline): SGHDT, YYEEEE. This CDR3 contains 13 residues. The CDR3 coding sequence is TGTGCCAGCAGCATCGGGACTTTCGGGGAGCTGTTTTTT. Its translation: CASSIGTFGELFF.

V gene TRBV7-9 combines with J gene TRBJ1-4; D ambiguous. The CDR3 loop spans 15 amino acids. The germline gives CDR1 SEHNR, CDR2 FQNEAQ (reference sequence). V was shortened by 2 bases and J by 0 bases, with 7 bases between the two germline ends. DNA for the CDR3: TGTGCCAGCAGCTTACAACACCCAACTAATGAAAAACTGTTTTTT. Encoded protein: CASSLQHPTNEKLFF.

The chain recombines TRBV7-9 with TRBJ2-2, with D perhaps matching TRBD2 (6 bases). The length of the CDR3 is 14 residues. Between the trimmed V and J ends, which lost 3 bases and 5 bases, there was a span of 10 bases. Per germline, CDR1 SEHNR and CDR2 FQNEAQ (reference sequence). The CDR3 protein is CASSFTSGTGELFF. The CDR3, as DNA: TGTGCCAGCAGCTTCACAAGCGGGACCGGGGAGCTGTTTTTT.

This clone was observed once. The V and J genes are TRBV5-6 and TRBJ1-5, with a weak D call TRBD1 (6 bases). The V gene lost 3 bases and the J gene lost 4 bases, with 17 bases spanning the gap. The V gene's germline CDR1 is SGHDT and CDR2 YYEEEE. The CDR3 is 16 amino acids. Here the CDR3 reads CASSSSRGDKNQPQHF. The CDR3 DNA reads TGTGCCAGCAGCTCATCCCGAGGGGACAAAAATCAGCCCCAGCATTTT.

The chain is built from TRBV29-1 and TRBJ1-1; 8 positions match TRBD1. This CDR3 region has 16 residues. The V segment lost 5 bases and the J segment 4 bases; nucleotides outside the gene matches: 15. The V gene's germline CDR1 is SQVTM and CDR2 ANQGSEA. The CDR3 protein is CSVPTGDIPRGTEAFF. The CDR3 DNA reads as TGCAGCGTTCCGACAGGGGATATTCCTAGGGGCACTGAAGCTTTCTTT.

The V call is TRBV4-1, the J call TRBJ2-3; 8 bases match TRBD1. V trimming: 0 bases; J trimming: 3 bases; junction bases outside the gene matches: 5. The CDR3 is 16 amino acids. Looked up from germline, CDR1 is MGHRA and CDR2 is YSYEKL. The DNA of the CDR3 is TGCGCCAGCAGCCAAGATCCCAGGGGGCCTACAGATACGCAGTATTTT. It specifies CASSQDPRGPTDTQYF.

On this clone itself: This same CDR3 is encoded by further DNA sequences in the sample. The V gene is TRBV2, the J gene TRBJ2-7; no clear D gene. The germline V gene encodes CDR1 SNHLY and CDR2 FYNNEI. This CDR3 has 10 residues. The germline V and J ends were trimmed by 4 bases and 4 bases, with 2 bases remaining between them. CDR3 sequence: CASSGYEQYF. The CDR3 DNA sequence: TGTGCCAGCAGTGGGTACGAGCAGTACTTC.

V and J are TRBV11-2 and TRBJ1-1; D gene ambiguous. This CDR3 region has 13 residues. The germline V gene has CDR1 SGHAT and CDR2 FQNNGV. V was clipped by 8 bases and J by 1 base, with 11 bases between them. The chain's CDR3 is CASGFGWNTEAFF. CDR3 coding DNA: TGTGCCAGCGGGTTCGGGTGGAACACTGAAGCTTTCTTT.

The V call is TRBV4-1, the J call TRBJ1-2; D gene unclear. The V and J ends lost 0 bases and 0 bases respectively, with 11 bases between them. Germline CDR1 and CDR2: MGHRA and YSYEKL. This CDR3 is built from 16 residues. The CDR3 loop is CASSQDIPGANYGYTF. CDR3 DNA: TGCGCCAGCAGCCAAGATATCCCCGGTGCTAACTATGGCTACACCTTC.

The chain employs TRBV14 and TRBJ2-7; D is unresolved. The CDR3 has 15 residues. The V end lost 0 bases, the J end lost 1 base, and 10 bases lay between the germline ends. Germline V CDR1 and CDR2: SGHDN, FVKESK. Here the CDR3 reads CASSQDSGRSYEQYF. The DNA for the CDR3 is TGTGCCAGCAGCCAAGATTCGGGCAGATCCTACGAGCAGTACTTC.

This chain uses TRBV9 with TRBJ2-3; a weak D match, TRBD2 (6 bases). The CDR3 totals 16 residues. The germline gives CDR1 SGDLS, CDR2 YYNGEE. V shed 0 bases and J shed 0 bases, with 11 bases lying between them. The CDR3 protein is CASSVVRGQSTDTQYF. DNA of the CDR3: TGTGCCAGCAGCGTAGTGCGGGGCCAAAGCACAGATACGCAGTATTTT.

The chain is built from TRBV27 and TRBJ1-6; 9 bases match TRBD1. The CDR3 totals 16 residues. The V gene's germline CDR1 is MNHEY and CDR2 SMNVEV (reference sequence). V shed 3 bases, J shed 6 bases, and the junction held 6 bases outside the gene matches. Here the CDR3 DNA reads TGTGCCAGCAGTTTTGGGACAGGGTCCGTTAATTCACCCCTCCACTTT. This encodes CASSFGTGSVNSPLHF.

The chain couples TRBV6-1 to TRBJ1-1, with 8 bases lining up with TRBD1. V shed 11 bases and J 8 bases; nucleotides not matched to a gene: 16. The germline gives CDR1 MNHNS, CDR2 SASEGT. This CDR3 contains 14 residues. Here the CDR3 DNA reads TGTGCCGGCGCCAGGGGGCCTGGCCCCAAGGAAGCTTTCTTT. It translates to CAGARGPGPKEAFF.